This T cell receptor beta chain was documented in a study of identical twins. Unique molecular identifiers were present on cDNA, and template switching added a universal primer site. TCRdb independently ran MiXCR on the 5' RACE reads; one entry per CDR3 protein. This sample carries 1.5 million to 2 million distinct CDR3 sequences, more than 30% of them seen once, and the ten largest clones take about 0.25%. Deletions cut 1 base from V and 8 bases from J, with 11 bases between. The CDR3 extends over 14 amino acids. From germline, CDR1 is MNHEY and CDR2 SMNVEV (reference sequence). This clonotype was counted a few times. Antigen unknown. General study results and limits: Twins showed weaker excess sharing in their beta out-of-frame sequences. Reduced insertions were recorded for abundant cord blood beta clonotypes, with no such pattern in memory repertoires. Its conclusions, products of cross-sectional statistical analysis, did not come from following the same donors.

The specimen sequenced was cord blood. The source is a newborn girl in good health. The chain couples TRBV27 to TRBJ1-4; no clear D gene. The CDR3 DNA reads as TGTGCCAGCAGTTTATATCCGGGTCAGGAAAAACTGTTTTTT. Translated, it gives CASSLYPGQEKLFF.